The 26 T cell receptor beta chains listed next were all sequenced from one sample in a study of vaccination and CD4 T cells after COVID-19 (dated by TCRdb to 2021 to 2024). What this sample's treatment or condition label stands for: approximately nine-day PBMC culture with coronavirus spike peptide pools or control peptides (ViraFEST assay). Their cognate antigens are unknown. Library preparation employed PCR. Sequenced on an Illumina iSeq 100. TCR sequencing of DNA from cultured CD4+ T cells used the Oncomine TCR Beta short-read assay at the Johns Hopkins FTIC core. TCRdb reprocessed the public reads (quality trimming at Q25 with fastp, clone calling with MiXCR) and kept in-frame beta chains. Each CDR3 protein gets just one entry, which takes the most common genes and DNA from the rows behind it. The sample yields about 20,000 distinct CDR3 sequences; roughly 27% were counted once. Clones ranked in the top ten supply approximately 17% of the sample.

The source material was cultured CD4+ T cells from blood. The receptors originated from a human donor with COVID-19.

This clonotype turned up a few times. This chain joins TRBV4-1 and TRBJ2-7; the match to TRBD1 covers 11 bases. J lost 3 bases, V lost 1 base, and 8 bases had no gene match. Germline-derived CDR1 and CDR2 are MGHRA and YSYEKL. This CDR3 is built from 17 residues. CDR3 region: CASSQVRSGTGGYEQYF. In DNA form, the CDR3 reads TGCGCCAGCAGCCAAGTGCGATCCGGGACAGGGGGCTACGAGCAGTACTTC.

This clonotype was found a few times. The V gene is TRBV10-3, the J gene TRBJ1-2, with 11 bases fitting TRBD1. This CDR3 spans 13 amino acids. Germline CDR1 is ENHRY and CDR2 is SYGVKD. J was trimmed by 2 bases and V by 8 bases; bases with no gene match: 1. CDR3 sequence: CAIGTGGNYGYTF. In DNA form, the CDR3 reads TGTGCCATCGGGACAGGGGGGAACTATGGCTACACCTTC.

This clonotype has just a few counts. The rearrangement uses TRBV2 and TRBJ2-5; 8 bases are a match to TRBD2. The junction had 11 bases not matched to a gene; V was cut back by 6 bases and J by 5 bases. Germline V gene sequence: CDR1 SNHLY, CDR2 FYNNEI. The CDR3 extends over 15 amino acids. DNA of the CDR3: TGTGCCAGCAGCCCGGCCAGCGGGGGCTTTGAGACCCAGTACTTC. Residues: CASSPASGGFETQYF.

V gene TRBV11-3 combines with J gene TRBJ2-1; 8 bases are shared with TRBD2. This CDR3 region has 16 residues. The ends lost 0 bases at V and 4 bases at J; junction bases unmatched: 5. Germline CDR1 and CDR2: SGHNT and YENEEA. The CDR3 spells CASSLDSGGPYNEQFF. The CDR3, as DNA: TGTGCCAGCAGCTTAGACTCGGGGGGGCCTTACAATGAGCAGTTCTTC.

The chain uses TRBV7-2 and TRBJ2-5, with 7 bases identical to TRBD1. CDR1 is SGHTA and CDR2 is FQGNSA in the germline V gene. V gave up 6 bases and J gave up 1 base; unmatched junction bases: 5. The length of the CDR3 is 14 residues. The CDR3 is CASRSDRSQETQYF. CDR3 bases: TGTGCCAGCAGGTCGGACAGGAGCCAAGAGACCCAGTACTTC.

The J gene is TRBJ1-6, the V gene TRBV19; D unclear. In germline, CDR1 is LNHDA, CDR2 SQIVND (reference sequence). The ends were cut back, 5 bases at V and 6 bases at J, with 11 bases in the middle. The CDR3 is 14 amino acids. CDR3 sequence: CASSPGEANSPLHF. The CDR3 nucleotides are TGTGCCAGTAGTCCCGGCGAGGCTAATTCACCCCTCCACTTT.

The chain couples TRBV6-2 or TRBV6-3 to TRBJ1-5, with 7 bases identical to TRBD1. The CDR3 runs to 14 residues. The J segment lost 7 bases and the V segment lost 6 bases, leaving 9 bases of the junction unmatched. Germline CDR1 MNHEY, CDR2 SVGEGT. DNA for the CDR3: TGTGCCAGCAGACCTGACAGGGTTAGGCAGCCCCAGCATTTT. Its protein product is CASRPDRVRQPQHF.

V gene TRBV6-1 combines with J gene TRBJ1-3; D unclear. Germline V gene lookup returns CDR1 MNHNS and CDR2 SASEGT. CDR3 length: 15 amino acids. V lost 2 bases and J 3 bases, leaving 11 bases between the germline ends. DNA for the CDR3: TGTGCCAGCAGTGAAAATCGGGCGGGTGGAAACACCATATATTTT. Protein: CASSENRAGGNTIYF.

The CDR3 DNA follows: TGTGCCAGCAGCCAGAGTCTAGCTAACTATGGCTACACCTTC. It yields the protein CASSQSLANYGYTF. The chain joins TRBV4-2 to TRBJ1-2; no firm D call. CDR1 is LGHNA and CDR2 is YNFKEQ in the germline V gene. This CDR3 region has 14 residues. The V end was cut by 3 bases, the J end by 0 bases, with 8 bases between.

V gene TRBV7-2 combines with J gene TRBJ1-3; 7 bases are shared with TRBD1. The CDR3 contains 13 residues. The J segment lost 3 bases and the V segment lost 5 bases, leaving 1 base of the junction unmatched. CDR1 SGHTA and CDR2 FQGNSA come from the germline V gene. The CDR3 sequence: CASSRDSGNTIYF. In DNA, the CDR3 is TGTGCCAGCAGCCGGGACAGTGGAAACACCATATATTTT.

By share of the sample, this clonotype is medium-sized (0.01 to 0.1%). The chain is built from TRBV6-1 and TRBJ1-5; D is ambiguous. Germline-derived CDR1 and CDR2 are MNHNS and SASEGT. The CDR3 consists of 15 residues. Trimming stripped 2 bases from V and 2 bases from J, with 10 bases between. The CDR3 region is CASSEMGEGNQPQHF. DNA for the CDR3: TGTGCCAGCAGTGAAATGGGTGAGGGCAATCAGCCCCAGCATTTT.

The chain combines TRBV20-1 with TRBJ2-7; 7 positions match TRBD1. Trimming took 2 bases from V and 3 from J; bases not matched to a gene: 7. Per the germline V gene, CDR1 is DFQATT and CDR2 is SNEGSKA (reference sequence). The CDR3 is 14 amino acids. CDR3 in DNA: TGCAGTGCTAGACCCGGGACAGCCGTCTACGAGCAGTACTTC. It translates to CSARPGTAVYEQYF.

V is TRBV29-1 and J is TRBJ1-6, with 7 positions matching TRBD1. V dropped 7 bases and J dropped 14; count of bases not matched to a gene: 11. In germline, CDR1 is SQVTM, CDR2 ANQGSEA. The CDR3 loop spans 12 amino acids. The CDR3 region has the DNA TGCAGCGCCGGGGACAGCGCGTGGGCCCTCCACTTT. Its translation is CSAGDSAWALHF.

The V and J genes are TRBV6-5 and TRBJ1-2; D remains ambiguous. V was pared by 4 bases and J by 3 bases, with 12 bases between. The CDR3 runs to 14 residues. Germline CDR1 MNHEY, CDR2 SVGAGI. The CDR3 spells CASSSRFADYGYTF. CDR3 coding DNA: TGTGCCAGCAGTTCTAGGTTTGCCGACTATGGCTACACCTTC.

J is TRBJ2-5 and V is TRBV18; D is perhaps TRBD2 (6 bases). The CDR3 has 13 amino acids. Germline-derived CDR1 and CDR2 are KGHSH and LQKENI. V lost 7 bases, J lost 5 bases, and 14 bases lay in between. The CDR3 loop is CASFRDSRETQYF. CDR3 in DNA: TGTGCCAGCTTCAGGGACTCCCGGGAGACCCAGTACTTC.

The rearrangement joins TRBV4-3 to TRBJ2-7, with 7 positions matching TRBD1. Germline V gives CDR1 LGHNA, CDR2 YSLEER. There are 15 residues in the CDR3. Trimming took 0 bases from V and 1 from J; bases not matched to a gene: 3. The CDR3 is CASSQDNRGSYEQYF. The CDR3, as DNA: TGCGCCAGCAGCCAAGATAACAGGGGATCCTACGAGCAGTACTTC.

This clonotype was detected only a few times. V is TRBV6-1 and J is TRBJ2-5; unclear D gene. The germline gives CDR1 MNHNS, CDR2 SASEGT. The CDR3 contains 13 residues. Between the trimmed V and J ends, which lost 4 bases and 4 bases, there was a span of 10 bases. The CDR3 DNA reads as TGTGCCAGCAGTGGTAGCCCGGTAGAGACCCAGTACTTC. Its protein is CASSGSPVETQYF.

The V call is TRBV11-2, the J call TRBJ1-2, with TRBD1 matching 9 bases. Germline assignment: CDR1 SGHAT and CDR2 FQNNGV. V shed 6 bases, J shed 8 bases, and the junction held 13 bases outside the gene matches. The CDR3 loop spans 15 amino acids. CDR3 bases: TGTGCCAGCAGTCCTCTCATGACAGGGGGAGGCGGCTACACCTTC. Its translation: CASSPLMTGGGGYTF.

This clonotype was found a few times. The CDR3 DNA reads as TGTGCCAGCAGTGCGAGACGCCGGCCCGGGCAGATAAAAAAGGTGTGTGGCAATCAGCCCCAGCATTTT. Protein sequence: CASSARRRPGQIKKVCGNQPQHF. V usage is TRBV6-4 and J usage is TRBJ1-5; D gene unclear. The V end was cut by 4 bases, the J end by 2 bases, with 36 bases between. Per the germline V gene, CDR1 is MRHNA and CDR2 is SNTAGT. CDR3 length: 23 residues.

In this sample, this clonotype turned up a few times. This sequence joins TRBV27 and TRBJ2-2, with D possibly TRBD2 on 5 matching bases. Trimming cost V 7 bases and J 6 bases, with 18 bases left between them. Germline V gene sequence: CDR1 MNHEY, CDR2 SMNVEV (reference sequence). This CDR3 has 15 amino acids. CDR3 bases: TGTGCCAGCACCCCAACGGGGTTATGGGCCGGGGAGCTGTTTTTT. Translated: CASTPTGLWAGELFF.

This chain joins TRBV7-8 and TRBJ2-5; 8 positions match TRBD1. The CDR3 is 14 residues long. Germline V CDR1 and CDR2: SGHVS, FQNEAQ. The junction had 6 bases not matched to a gene; V was cut back by 5 bases and J by 4 bases. The CDR3 nucleotides read TGTGCCAGCAGCCCCGGGACAGGCACAGAGACCCAGTACTTC. Protein product: CASSPGTGTETQYF.

V and J are TRBV6-1 and TRBJ1-4; D uncertain. V lost 2 bases, J lost 7 bases, and 8 bases lay in between. This CDR3 has 13 residues. Germline assignment: CDR1 MNHNS and CDR2 SASEGT. The CDR3 DNA follows: TGTGCCAGCAGTGAATTAATAGGTGAAAAACTGTTTTTT. Its translation is CASSELIGEKLFF.

This clonotype is labeled medium-sized. V and J are TRBV20-1 and TRBJ1-3; 9 nucleotides align to TRBD1. V shed 0 bases, J shed 0 bases, and the junction held 3 bases outside the gene matches. CDR3 length: 16 amino acids. Germline CDR1 and CDR2: DFQATT and SNEGSKA (reference sequence). The CDR3 loop is CSARDTGGISGNTIYF. The CDR3 DNA sequence: TGCAGTGCTAGAGATACAGGGGGCATCTCTGGAAACACCATATATTTT.

The rearrangement uses TRBV6-4 and TRBJ1-2; TRBD1 matches at 8 bases. V shed 2 bases and J 4 bases; nucleotides not matched to a gene: 3. Germline CDR1 and CDR2: MRHNA and SNTAGT. CDR3 length: 14 residues. The CDR3 reads CASSDRTGSYGYTF. The CDR3 coding sequence is TGTGCCAGCAGTGACCGGACAGGGAGCTATGGCTACACCTTC.

This clonotype was seen only a few times. The chain has TRBV6-5 and TRBJ2-6, with 8 bases aligning to TRBD2. Germline trimming cut 1 base from V and 0 bases from J; bases unmatched to any gene: 8. The CDR3 contains 19 residues. Germline loops: CDR1 MNHEY, CDR2 SVGAGI. The CDR3 nucleotides are TGTGCCAGCAGTTACTTACGGGGGGGATCCAGCTCTGGGGCCAACGTCCTGACTTTC. It yields the protein CASSYLRGGSSSGANVLTF.

This clonotype is classed as medium-sized. V is TRBV15 and J is TRBJ1-5; D gene uncertain. The CDR3 length is 15 residues. CDR1 and CDR2 (germline): LNHNV, YYDKDF (reference sequence). V shed 3 bases and J shed 8 bases, with 17 bases lying between them. DNA of the CDR3: TGTGCCACCAGCAGCGGGGAGGACCTCGGCAAGCCCCAGCATTTT. This sequence encodes CATSSGEDLGKPQHF.